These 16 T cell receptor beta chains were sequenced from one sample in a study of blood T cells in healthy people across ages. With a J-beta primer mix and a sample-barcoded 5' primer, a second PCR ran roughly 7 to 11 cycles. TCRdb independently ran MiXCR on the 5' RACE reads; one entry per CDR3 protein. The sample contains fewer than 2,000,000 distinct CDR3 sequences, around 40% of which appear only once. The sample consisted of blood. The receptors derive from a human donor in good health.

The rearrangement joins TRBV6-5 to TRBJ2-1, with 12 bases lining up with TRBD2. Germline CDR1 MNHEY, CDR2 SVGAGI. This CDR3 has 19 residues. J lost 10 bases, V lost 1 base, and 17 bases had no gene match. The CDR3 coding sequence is TGTGCCAGCAGTTACTACGGACTAGCGGGGACTACCCTAACCTACGAGCAGTTCTTC. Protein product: CASSYYGLAGTTLTYEQFF.

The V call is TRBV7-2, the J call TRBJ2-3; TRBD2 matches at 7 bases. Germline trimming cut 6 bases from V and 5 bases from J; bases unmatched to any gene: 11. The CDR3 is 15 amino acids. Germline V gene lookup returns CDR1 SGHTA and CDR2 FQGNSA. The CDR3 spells CASSPERGARDTQYF. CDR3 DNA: TGTGCCAGCAGTCCGGAGCGGGGAGCCAGAGATACGCAGTATTTT.

The CDR3 DNA reads as TGTGCCAGCAGCGTAACCACAATGCTTAATTCACCCCTCCACTTT. This translates into CASSVTTMLNSPLHF. This chain uses TRBV9 with TRBJ1-6; no definite D call. CDR3 length: 15 amino acids. Trimming took off 1 base at V and 6 bases at J, with 11 bases between the two ends. The germline CDR1 and CDR2 sequences are SGDLS and YYNGEE.

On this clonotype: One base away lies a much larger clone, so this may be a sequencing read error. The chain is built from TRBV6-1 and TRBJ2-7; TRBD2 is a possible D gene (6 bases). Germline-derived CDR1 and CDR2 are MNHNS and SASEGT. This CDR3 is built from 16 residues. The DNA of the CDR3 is TGTGCCAACAGTGAAAGGGGCGGGGTAAGCTCCTACGAGCAGTACTTC. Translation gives CANSERGGVSSYEQYF.

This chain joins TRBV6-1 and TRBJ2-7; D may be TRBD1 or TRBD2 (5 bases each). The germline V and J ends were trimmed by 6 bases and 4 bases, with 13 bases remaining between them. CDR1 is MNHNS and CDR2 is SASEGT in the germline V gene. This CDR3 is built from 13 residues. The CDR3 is CASSGAIGYEQYF. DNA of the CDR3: TGTGCCAGCAGCGGGGCCATAGGGTACGAGCAGTACTTC.

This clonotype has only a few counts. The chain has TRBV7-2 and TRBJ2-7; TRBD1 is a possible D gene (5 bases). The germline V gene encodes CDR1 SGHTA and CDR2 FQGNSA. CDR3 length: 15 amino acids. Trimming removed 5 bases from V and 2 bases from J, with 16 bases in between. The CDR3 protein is CASSPNPDRTYEQYF. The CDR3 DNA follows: TGTGCCAGCAGCCCAAACCCAGACAGAACCTACGAGCAGTACTTC.

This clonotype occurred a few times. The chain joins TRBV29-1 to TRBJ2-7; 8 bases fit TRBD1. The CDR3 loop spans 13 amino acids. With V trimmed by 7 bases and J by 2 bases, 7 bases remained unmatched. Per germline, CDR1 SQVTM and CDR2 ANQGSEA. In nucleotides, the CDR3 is TGCAGCGCTGCTAAGGACAGGGCCTACGAGCAGTACTTC. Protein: CSAAKDRAYEQYF.

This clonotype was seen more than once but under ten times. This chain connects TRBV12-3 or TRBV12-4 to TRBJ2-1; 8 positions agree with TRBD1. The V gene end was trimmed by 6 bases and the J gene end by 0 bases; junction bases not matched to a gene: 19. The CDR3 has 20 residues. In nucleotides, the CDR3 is TGTGCCAGCAGGGGGGTTGTTAGACAGGGGCATTTGGTCTCCTACAATGAGCAGTTCTTC. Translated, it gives CASRGVVRQGHLVSYNEQFF.

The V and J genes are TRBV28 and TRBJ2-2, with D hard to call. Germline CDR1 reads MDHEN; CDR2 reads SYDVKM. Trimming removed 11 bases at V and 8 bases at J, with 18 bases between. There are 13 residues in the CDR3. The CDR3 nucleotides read TGTGCCTCACGGCAGCCCGTCAGTGGGGAGCTGTTTTTT. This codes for CASRQPVSGELFF.

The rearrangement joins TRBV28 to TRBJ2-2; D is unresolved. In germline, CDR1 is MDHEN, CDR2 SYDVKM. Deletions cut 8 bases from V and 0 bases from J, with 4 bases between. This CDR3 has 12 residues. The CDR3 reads CASGTNTGELFF. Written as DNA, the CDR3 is TGTGCCAGCGGAACGAACACCGGGGAGCTGTTTTTT.

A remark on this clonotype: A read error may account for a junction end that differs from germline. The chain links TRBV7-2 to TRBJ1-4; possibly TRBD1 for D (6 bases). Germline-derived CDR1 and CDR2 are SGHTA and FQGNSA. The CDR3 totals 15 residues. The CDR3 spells CVSNQIGGPNEKLFF. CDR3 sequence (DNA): TGTGTCAGCAACCAGATTGGGGGCCCTAATGAAAAACTGTTTTTT.

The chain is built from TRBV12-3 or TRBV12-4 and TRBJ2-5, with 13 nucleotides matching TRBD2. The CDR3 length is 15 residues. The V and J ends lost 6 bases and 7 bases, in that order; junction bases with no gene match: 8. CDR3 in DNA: TGTGCCAGCAGCCGGACTAGCGGGGGCCGTGGGACCCAGTACTTC. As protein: CASSRTSGGRGTQYF.

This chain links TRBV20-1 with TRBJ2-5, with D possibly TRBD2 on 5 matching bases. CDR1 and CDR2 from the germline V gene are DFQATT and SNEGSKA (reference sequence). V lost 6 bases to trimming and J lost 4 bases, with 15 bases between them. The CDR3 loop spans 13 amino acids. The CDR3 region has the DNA TGCAGTGCCCCCGGGTCCGGAGGAGAGACCCAGTACTTC. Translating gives CSAPGSGGETQYF.

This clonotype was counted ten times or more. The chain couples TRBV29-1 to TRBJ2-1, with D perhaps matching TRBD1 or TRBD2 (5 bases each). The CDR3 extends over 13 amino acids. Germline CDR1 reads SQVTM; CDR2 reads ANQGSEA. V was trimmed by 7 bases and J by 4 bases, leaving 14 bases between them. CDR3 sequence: CSGGGGSYNEQFF. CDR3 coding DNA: TGCAGCGGAGGTGGGGGTTCGTACAATGAGCAGTTCTTC.

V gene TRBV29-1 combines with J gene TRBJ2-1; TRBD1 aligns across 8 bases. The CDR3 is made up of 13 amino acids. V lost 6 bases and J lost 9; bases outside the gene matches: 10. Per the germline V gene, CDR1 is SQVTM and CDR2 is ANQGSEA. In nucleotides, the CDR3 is TGCAGCGTAGGAAACAGGGGGAGATTTGAGCAGTTCTTC. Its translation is CSVGNRGRFEQFF.

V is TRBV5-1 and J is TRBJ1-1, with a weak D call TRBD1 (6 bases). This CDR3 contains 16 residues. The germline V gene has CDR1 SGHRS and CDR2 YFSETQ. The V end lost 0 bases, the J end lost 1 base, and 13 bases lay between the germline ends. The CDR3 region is CASSLERGPANTEAFF. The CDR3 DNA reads TGCGCCAGCAGCTTGGAACGGGGGCCGGCGAACACTGAAGCTTTCTTT.